This TCR beta chain was retrieved from a study of blood T cell repertoires in COVID-19. The overall study: Whether acute or convalescent, the COVID-19 samples came from the United States, Italy and Spain.

Methods used by the authors: Scientists estimated how many nucleated cells there were by amplifying reference gene primers. TCRdb keeps only in-frame clones here, not all; method: immunoSEQ multiplex PCR. The V and J calls and clone size were taken over from that table, and D and trimming were inferred from the DNA. The table shows fewer than 450,000 clones, with more than 75% occurring only once. The study drew participants aged about 18 to 89 years from 20 to 30 US areas. Recovered Cohort 3 donors showed two negative PCRs, clearance, or symptom resolution. CDR1 SGHDT and CDR2 YYEEEE come from the germline V gene. The CDR3 length is 16 residues. V was clipped by 0 bases and J by 5 bases; unmatched bases: 9.

This TCR was sampled from a young woman who had recovered from COVID-19. The chain links TRBV5-6 to TRBJ2-5; 8 bases agree with TRBD2. Sequencing was carried out using PBMCs or T cells enriched from blood (not recorded which). CDR3 in amino acids: CASSLARGGSWETQYF. The CDR3 DNA follows: TGTGCCAGCAGCTTGGCACGGGGGGGGTCGTGGGAGACCCAGTACTTC.